One sample yielded the 26 T cell receptor beta chains listed below, sequenced in a study of OX40 agonist ivuxolimab in advanced cancers. Sequencing was performed with immunoSEQ multiplex PCR; in TCRdb, only in-frame clones are kept and a portion is missing. This table holds roughly 100,000 clones, 85% to 95% found once. The sequencing used CD4+ or CD8+ T cells sorted from blood, collected in a trial of the OX40 agonist ivuxolimab. The receptors originated from an adult with an advanced solid tumor such as melanoma, head and neck, liver or kidney cancer.

This chain uses TRBV19 with TRBJ1-6, with 7 bases identical to TRBD1. Germline trimming cut 4 bases from V and 7 bases from J; bases unmatched to any gene: 1. This CDR3 spans 13 amino acids. Germline V CDR1 and CDR2: LNHDA, SQIVND (reference sequence). CDR3 sequence: CASSTQGNSPLHF. The CDR3 nucleotides read TGTGCCAGTAGTACACAGGGGAATTCACCCCTCCACTTT.

V usage is TRBV11-3 and J usage is TRBJ2-3; D unresolved. CDR3 length: 12 residues. The germline V and J ends were trimmed by 7 bases and 0 bases, with 5 bases remaining between them. Germline CDR1 reads SGHNT; CDR2 reads YENEEA. The CDR3, as DNA: TGTGCCAGCACTGGTAGCACAGATACGCAGTATTTT. This codes for CASTGSTDTQYF.

This sequence joins TRBV6-6 and TRBJ2-2; D unresolved. Trimming took 5 bases from V and 0 from J, leaving 10 bases between them. The germline V gene encodes CDR1 MNHNY and CDR2 SVGAGI (reference sequence). This CDR3 contains 15 residues. The CDR3 DNA reads TGTGCCAGCAGTCCCAGGTTCGCGAACACCGGGGAGCTGTTTTTT. Amino acid sequence: CASSPRFANTGELFF.

The CDR3 here is CASSPPPGQGSLLYSNQPQHF. Here the CDR3 DNA reads TGCGCCAGCAGCCCGCCCCCTGGACAGGGTAGCCTTTTGTATAGCAATCAGCCCCAGCATTTT. The chain employs TRBV4-1 and TRBJ1-5; 8 bases line up with TRBD1. There are 21 residues in the CDR3. Germline CDR1 MGHRA, CDR2 YSYEKL. Germline trimming cut 4 bases from V and 0 bases from J; bases unmatched to any gene: 20.

The genes are TRBV29-1 and TRBJ1-2; the D gene is possibly TRBD1 (6 bases). This CDR3 is built from 15 residues. Trimming shortened V by 6 bases and J by 1 base, and 18 bases separated the two germline ends. Germline loops: CDR1 SQVTM, CDR2 ANQGSEA. CDR3: CSVATGRGFNYGYTF. The CDR3 DNA reads as TGCAGCGTGGCGACGGGCAGGGGATTTAACTATGGCTACACCTTC.

V and J are TRBV11-3 and TRBJ2-1; D gene unclear. Germline V gives CDR1 SGHNT, CDR2 YENEEA. The CDR3 extends over 11 amino acids. Trimming pared 7 bases from V and 9 bases from J, leaving 10 bases between. The CDR3 bases are TGTGCCAGCACCCGAGGTAGTGAGCAGTTCTTC. This translates into CASTRGSEQFF.

This clone was counted once. V usage is TRBV19 and J usage is TRBJ1-4, with D perhaps TRBD1 (5 bases). Germline-derived CDR1 and CDR2 are LNHDA and SQIVND (reference sequence). The CDR3 length is 15 residues. The germline V and J ends were trimmed by 1 base and 4 bases, with 10 bases remaining between them. The CDR3 loop reads CASSIVGGNNEKLFF. CDR3 coding DNA: TGTGCCAGTAGTATAGTGGGGGGAAATAATGAAAAACTGTTTTTT.

About this clone: One end of the junction varies from germline; a read error may be responsible. The DNA of the CDR3 is TGTGCCAGCAGCTTAGACAGGGGGCGCCTAAACTTC. Translated, it gives CASSLDRGRLNF. This chain uses TRBV7-9 with TRBJ2-7; 9 bases agree with TRBD1. The CDR3 contains 12 residues. CDR1 and CDR2 (germline): SEHNR, FQNEAQ (reference sequence).

The chain links TRBV28 to TRBJ2-1; 8 positions match TRBD2. Per germline, CDR1 MDHEN and CDR2 SYDVKM. The J segment lost 10 bases and the V segment lost 5 bases, leaving 13 bases of the junction unmatched. The CDR3 totals 15 residues. CDR3 in amino acids: CASSPGTRGAGEQFF. CDR3 DNA sequence: TGTGCCAGCAGTCCCGGGACTAGGGGCGCGGGCGAGCAGTTCTTC.

Note on this clone: At the DNA level, this CDR3 is encoded by other sequences in the same sample as well. The CDR3 coding sequence is TGTGCCAGCAGACTGAGCTCTGGAAACACCATATATTTT. Encoded protein: CASRLSSGNTIYF. The rearrangement joins TRBV6-1 to TRBJ1-3; D remains unclear. The germline V gene encodes CDR1 MNHNS and CDR2 SASEGT. V was pared by 6 bases and J by 0 bases, with 6 bases between. This CDR3 spans 13 amino acids.

The chain links TRBV28 to TRBJ1-5; 7 positions agree with TRBD1. The CDR3 runs 15 residues. Germline loops: CDR1 MDHEN, CDR2 SYDVKM. Germline trimming cut 1 base from V and 2 bases from J; bases unmatched to any gene: 2. CDR3 region: CASSLSGGGNQPQHF. CDR3 DNA sequence: TGTGCCAGCAGTTTATCAGGGGGGGGCAATCAGCCCCAGCATTTT.

The rearrangement links TRBV9 to TRBJ2-2; D may be TRBD2 (5 bases). Germline CDR1 reads SGDLS; CDR2 reads YYNGEE. With 4 bases removed from V and 6 bases from J, the gap between germline ends came to 16 bases. The CDR3 is 15 amino acids. The CDR3 loop reads CASSPRARDPGELFF. In DNA, the CDR3 is TGTGCCAGCAGCCCCCGGGCGAGGGATCCCGGGGAGCTGTTTTTT.

This clone was detected only once. The chain uses TRBV6-1 and TRBJ2-3; 7 positions agree with TRBD1. The CDR3 contains 15 residues. The ends lost 6 bases at V and 4 bases at J; junction bases unmatched: 10. In germline, CDR1 is MNHNS, CDR2 SASEGT. The CDR3 bases are TGTGCCAGCAGAGCAGGGGGTCGCCGCGCAGATACGCAGTATTTT. Translation gives CASRAGGRRADTQYF.

The chain carries TRBV7-9 and TRBJ2-5, with 7 bases matching TRBD1. The ends lost 7 bases at V and 1 base at J; junction bases unmatched: 6. Germline-derived CDR1 and CDR2 are SEHNR and FQNEAQ (reference sequence). The CDR3 contains 14 residues. The CDR3, as DNA: TGTGCCAGCAATCTACAGGGGATCCAAGAGACCCAGTACTTC. This encodes CASNLQGIQETQYF. Based on the CDR3 plus reference TRBV7-9 and TRBJ2-5, the full variable domain is DTGVSQNPRHKITKRGQNVTFRCDPISEHNRLYWYRQTLGQGPEFLTYFQNEAQLEKSRLLSDRFSAERPKGSFSTLEIQRTEQGDSAMYLCASNLQGIQETQYFGPGTRLLVL.

J is TRBJ2-4 and V is TRBV30, with 12 bases lining up with TRBD2. There are 16 residues in the CDR3. Germline loops: CDR1 GTSNPN, CDR2 SVGIG (reference sequence). J was trimmed by 6 bases and V by 2 bases; bases with no gene match: 8. CDR3 protein: CAWSPGLAGGRNIQYF. The CDR3 nucleotides read TGTGCCTGGAGTCCGGGACTAGCGGGTGGTCGAAACATTCAGTACTTC.

The V call is TRBV5-1, the J call TRBJ2-3, with 8 bases identical to TRBD1. The CDR3 extends over 14 amino acids. Trimming cost V 2 bases and J 5 bases; bases outside gene matches: 4. Germline lookup yields CDR1 SGHRS and CDR2 YFSETQ. CDR3 nucleotides: TGCGCCAGCAGCTTTGAGGGGACAGGAGATACGCAGTATTTT. As protein: CASSFEGTGDTQYF.

The V call is TRBV5-1, the J call TRBJ1-6; 7 bases fit TRBD1. The CDR3 spans 14 residues. The V and J ends lost 3 bases and 5 bases, in that order; junction bases with no gene match: 2. Germline CDR1 is SGHRS and CDR2 is YFSETQ. CDR3 nucleotides: TGCGCCAGCAGCTCGGGACAGCATAATTCACCCCTCCACTTT. Protein: CASSSGQHNSPLHF.

This clone was seen only once. The gene calls are TRBV7-2 and TRBJ2-6, with unresolved D. This CDR3 comprises 16 residues. Trimming left V 1 base short and J 4 bases short, with 11 bases between. CDR1 and CDR2 from the germline V gene are SGHTA and FQGNSA. CDR3 sequence reads: CASSLETGSGANVLTF. DNA for the CDR3: TGTGCCAGCAGCTTAGAAACCGGCTCCGGGGCCAACGTCCTGACTTTC.

CDR3 residues: CASRGVGLGNQPQHF. CDR3 bases: TGTGCCAGCAGGGGAGTTGGCCTCGGCAATCAGCCCCAGCATTTT. The rearrangement joins TRBV27 to TRBJ1-5; D gene uncertain. Deletions cut 6 bases from V and 2 bases from J, with 14 bases between. The CDR3 runs 15 residues. Per the germline V gene, CDR1 is MNHEY and CDR2 is SMNVEV (reference sequence).

The chain uses TRBV30 and TRBJ1-6; 11 nucleotides line up with TRBD1. V dropped 0 bases and J dropped 8; count of bases not matched to a gene: 3. Germline V CDR1 and CDR2: GTSNPN, SVGIG (reference sequence). This CDR3 contains 15 residues. The CDR3 bases are TGTGCCTGGAGTGTCTGGGACAGGGGGGATTCACCCCTCCACTTT. The encoded protein is CAWSVWDRGDSPLHF.

The J gene is TRBJ1-2, the V gene TRBV6-6; D unresolved. Trimming cost V 6 bases and J 13 bases, with 15 bases left between them. This CDR3 is 11 amino acids long. Germline V gene lookup returns CDR1 MNHNY and CDR2 SVGAGI (reference sequence). The CDR3 region has the DNA TGTGCCAGCAGAGCTAGGGCCCAGAGCACCTTC. Its protein is CASRARAQSTF.

V and J are TRBV7-8 and TRBJ2-6; 12 bases agree with TRBD1. Per the germline V gene, CDR1 is SGHVS and CDR2 is FQNEAQ. CDR3 size: 21 residues. Trimming removed 5 bases from V and 4 bases from J; junction bases left unmatched: 18. The CDR3 is CASSLLNSPGQGATGANVLTF. For the CDR3, the DNA is TGTGCCAGCAGCCTATTAAACTCTCCGGGACAGGGGGCGACCGGGGCCAACGTCCTGACTTTC.

The chain recombines TRBV5-1 with TRBJ2-3; tentative D call: TRBD1 (7 bases). This CDR3 is 16 amino acids long. With 4 bases removed from V and 5 bases from J, the gap between germline ends came to 20 bases. CDR1 is SGHRS and CDR2 is YFSETQ in the germline V gene. The CDR3 sequence is CASSRRQGGEGDTQYF. The CDR3 coding sequence is TGCGCCAGCAGCAGACGACAGGGAGGTGAGGGAGATACGCAGTATTTT.

This chain links TRBV10-3 with TRBJ1-5; no reliable D call. CDR3 length: 13 residues. V was clipped by 4 bases and J by 7 bases, with 11 bases between them. From germline, CDR1 is ENHRY and CDR2 SYGVKD. The CDR3 nucleotides are TGTGCCATCAGTGCCGAGGGTGCGCAGCCCCAGCATTTT. Translation gives CAISAEGAQPQHF.

The chain has TRBV11-1 and TRBJ2-7, with TRBD1 identical over 7 bases. The ends lost 5 bases at V and 0 bases at J; junction bases unmatched: 1. The germline V gene encodes CDR1 SGHAT and CDR2 FQDESV (reference sequence). The CDR3 contains 13 residues. For the CDR3, the DNA is TGTGCCAGCAGCGGGACAGTCTCCTACGAGCAGTACTTC. This translates into CASSGTVSYEQYF.

The J gene is TRBJ2-5, the V gene TRBV18; 8 bases agree with TRBD2. V lost 3 bases and J lost 5; bases outside the gene matches: 2. The CDR3 runs to 13 residues. Germline V gene data show CDR1 as KGHSH and CDR2 as LQKENI. The chain's CDR3 is CASSPRGEETQYF. Written as DNA, the CDR3 is TGTGCCAGCTCACCGCGGGGGGAGGAGACCCAGTACTTC.